These T cell receptor beta chains were read from a single sample in a study of T cells in Graves' hyperthyroidism and ophthalmopathy. TCRdb called the multiplex PCR reads again in MiXCR, with one record for every CDR3 protein. The data hold about 570,000 distinct CDR3 sequences, with approximately 44% observed a single time. Sequencing used peripheral blood or thyroid tissue (not recorded which). The receptor source for this set is an adult woman with Graves' disease, either hyperthyroidism or ophthalmopathy (not recorded which). Both conserved end residues are part of each CDR3. The order of the fields is D gene, J gene, V gene, clone size, CDR3 protein, CDR3 DNA. A D gene is named only where the DNA matches it firmly. A clone size is listed for some rows: how often the clone was seen (once, few, many), or a class if it is expanded.

d_call: -
j_call: TRBJ2-7
v_call: TRBV5-1
clone_size: many
cdr3_aa: CASSFGEEYEQYF
cdr3_nt: TGCGCCAGCAGCTTCGGGGAAGAGTACGAGCAGTACTTC

d_call: -
j_call: TRBJ1-2
v_call: TRBV5-6
clone_size: -
cdr3_aa: CASSLVSRRGYTF
cdr3_nt: TGTGCCAGCAGCTTGGTTTCCAGGCGGGGCTACACCTTC

d_call: TRBD1
j_call: TRBJ2-5
v_call: TRBV10-2
clone_size: -
cdr3_aa: CAISGEGAETQYF
cdr3_nt: TGCGCCATCAGTGGAGAGGGGGCAGAGACCCAGTACTTC

d_call: -
j_call: TRBJ1-5
v_call: TRBV15
clone_size: -
cdr3_aa: CATSREVAGAQPQHF
cdr3_nt: TGTGCCACCAGCAGAGAGGTGGCCGGGGCCCAGCCCCAGCATTTT

d_call: TRBD1
j_call: TRBJ2-2
v_call: TRBV24-1
clone_size: -
cdr3_aa: CATRAGQGPNTGELFF
cdr3_nt: TGTGCCACCCGTGCTGGACAGGGGCCGAACACCGGGGAGCTGTTTTTT

d_call: -
j_call: TRBJ1-3
v_call: TRBV29-1
clone_size: few
cdr3_aa: CSAVGLGNTIYF
cdr3_nt: TGCAGCGCCGTGGGCCTCGGAAACACCATATATTTT

d_call: -
j_call: TRBJ1-1
v_call: TRBV5-1
clone_size: -
cdr3_aa: CASSLGRGGVNTEAFF
cdr3_nt: TGCGCCAGCAGTCTAGGGCGCGGGGGAGTGAACACTGAAGCTTTCTTT

d_call: -
j_call: TRBJ2-2
v_call: TRBV7-2
clone_size: -
cdr3_aa: CASSLRQGELFF
cdr3_nt: TGTGCCAGCAGCCTGCGACAGGGGGAGCTGTTTTTT

d_call: -
j_call: TRBJ1-1
v_call: TRBV10-3
clone_size: -
cdr3_aa: CAISEQGTEAFF
cdr3_nt: TGTGCCATCAGTGAACAGGGCACTGAAGCTTTCTTT

d_call: -
j_call: TRBJ1-5
v_call: TRBV28
clone_size: many
cdr3_aa: CASSFPDGPQHF
cdr3_nt: TGTGCCAGCAGTTTCCCCGATGGGCCCCAGCATTTT

d_call: -
j_call: TRBJ1-5
v_call: TRBV19
clone_size: many
cdr3_aa: CASTRGPEVSQPQHF
cdr3_nt: TGTGCCAGTACTCGGGGACCCGAGGTTTCTCAGCCCCAGCATTTT

d_call: -
j_call: TRBJ2-3
v_call: TRBV20-1
clone_size: few
cdr3_aa: CSAVRQSDTQYF
cdr3_nt: TGCAGTGCTGTCCGACAGTCGGATACGCAGTATTTT

d_call: -
j_call: TRBJ1-2
v_call: TRBV24-1
clone_size: few
cdr3_aa: CATTDNDYGYTF
cdr3_nt: TGTGCCACCACCGACAATGACTATGGCTACACCTTC

d_call: -
j_call: TRBJ1-2
v_call: TRBV2
clone_size: few
cdr3_aa: CASSDRAVYGYTF
cdr3_nt: TGTGCCAGCAGTGATCGGGCTGTCTATGGCTACACCTTC

d_call: TRBD1
j_call: TRBJ2-2
v_call: TRBV7-9
clone_size: -
cdr3_aa: CASIARGTPNTGELFF
cdr3_nt: TGTGCCAGCATAGCCAGGGGGACACCGAACACCGGGGAGCTGTTTTTT

d_call: -
j_call: TRBJ1-1
v_call: TRBV3-1
clone_size: many
cdr3_aa: CASSHEGVNTEAFF
cdr3_nt: TGTGCCAGCAGCCACGAGGGTGTGAACACTGAAGCTTTCTTT

d_call: -
j_call: TRBJ1-3
v_call: TRBV28
clone_size: few
cdr3_aa: CASRLVDGNTIYF
cdr3_nt: TGTGCCAGCAGGCTTGTAGATGGAAACACCATATATTTT

d_call: -
j_call: TRBJ1-2
v_call: TRBV5-6
clone_size: many
cdr3_aa: CASSLRGPLYGYTF
cdr3_nt: TGTGCCAGCAGCTTGAGGGGACCATTGTATGGCTACACCTTC

d_call: -
j_call: TRBJ2-6
v_call: TRBV10-3
clone_size: -
cdr3_aa: CAISELGTGANVPTF
cdr3_nt: TGTGCCATCAGTGAGTTGGGGACTGGGGCCAACGTCCCGACTTTC

d_call: -
j_call: TRBJ1-1
v_call: TRBV7-9
clone_size: -
cdr3_aa: CASSDGGTEAFF
cdr3_nt: TGCGCCAGCAGCGATGGGGGGACTGAAGCTTTCTTT